Presented here are 8 T cell receptor beta chains from one specimen sequenced in a study of early T cells in non-severe SARS-CoV-2 infection (dated by TCRdb to the early 2020s). The library was generated by 5' RACE. The sample was run on a NextSeq 500. TCRdb applied fastp at Q25 and MiXCR to the public reads, then kept only in-frame beta chains. Each entry merges the rows of one CDR3 protein and shows their most common DNA and genes. The sample table contains 25,000 to 35,000 distinct CDR3 sequences; only one count was recorded for about 6% of them. The ten largest make up about 5% of the sample. Sequenced material: whole blood. Receptors originate from an adult who was a healthcare worker with PCR-confirmed SARS-CoV-2 infection or an uninfected control (not recorded which).

At least ten counts were recorded for this clonotype. The rearrangement joins TRBV21-1 to TRBJ1-1. TRBV21-1 is deemed a pseudogene. The CDR3 extends over 14 amino acids. The CDR3 sequence: CASSKTSMNTEAFF. The CDR3 DNA reads TGTGCCAGCAGCAAAACCAGTATGAACACTGAAGCTTTCTTT.

In this sample, this clonotype turned up many times. V gene TRBV5-5 combines with J gene TRBJ2-1; a possible D gene is TRBD2 (6 bases). Germline V gene lookup returns CDR1 SGHKS and CDR2 YYEKEE (reference sequence). Trimming left V 4 bases short and J 7 bases short, with 18 bases between. The length of the CDR3 is 15 residues. This chain's CDR3 is CASSLAGTDINEQFF. The CDR3 DNA is TGTGCCAGCAGCCTCGCGGGGACCGACATAAATGAGCAGTTCTTC.

This clonotype was detected ten times or more. This chain connects TRBV19 to TRBJ2-3, with 14 bases fitting TRBD2. The germline CDR1 and CDR2 sequences are LNHDA and SQIVND (reference sequence). Losses at the gene ends were 7 bases for V and 0 bases for J; bases not matched to a gene: 9. The CDR3 length is 18 residues. The CDR3 coding sequence is TGTGCCAGTACCAGAGGACTAGCGGGGGGATTAAGCACAGATACGCAGTATTTT. Protein: CASTRGLAGGLSTDTQYF. The full variable domain, its missing parts supplied by reference TRBV19 and TRBJ2-3, is DGGITQSPKYLFRKEGQNVTLSCEQNLNHDAMYWYRQDPGQGLRLIYYSQIVNDFQKGDIAEGYSVSREKKESFPLTVTSAQKNPTAFYLCASTRGLAGGLSTDTQYFGPGTRLTVL.

There are many counts of this clonotype. The chain combines TRBV29-1 with TRBJ2-7, with 7 nucleotides matching TRBD2. Germline CDR1 SQVTM, CDR2 ANQGSEA. The J segment lost 7 bases and the V segment lost 4 bases, leaving 10 bases of the junction unmatched. This CDR3 contains 13 residues. CDR3 nucleotide sequence: TGCAGCGTTGCAAAGCAGGTCGGGGGGGAGCAGTACTTC. Translated, it gives CSVAKQVGGEQYF.

This clonotype was seen at least ten times. The chain employs TRBV7-2 and TRBJ2-4; weak D call: TRBD1 (6 bases). This CDR3 comprises 15 residues. Trimming removed 1 base at V and 10 bases at J, with 17 bases between. CDR1 and CDR2 from the germline V gene are SGHTA and FQGNSA. The CDR3 loop is CASSLESRRGGIQYF. The DNA of the CDR3 is TGTGCCAGCAGCTTAGAGTCGCGGCGAGGGGGTATTCAGTACTTC.

The chain joins TRBV7-8 to TRBJ2-7, with D unclear. The CDR3 has 12 amino acids. Germline-derived CDR1 and CDR2 are SGHVS and FQNEAQ. The V end lost 5 bases, the J end lost 0 bases, and 5 bases lay between the germline ends. Here the CDR3 DNA reads TGTGCCAGCAGCCTTATCTCCTACGAGCAGTACTTC. Translation gives CASSLISYEQYF.

This rearrangement joins TRBV18 to TRBJ2-7; 11 bases are shared with TRBD2. V trimming: 3 bases; J trimming: 3 bases; junction bases outside the gene matches: 1. Germline-derived CDR1 and CDR2 are KGHSH and LQKENI. The CDR3 runs 14 residues. In DNA form, the CDR3 reads TGTGCCAGCTCACCCGGGACTAGCGGCTACGAGCAGTACTTC. Its protein is CASSPGTSGYEQYF. Full variable domain (missing parts from reference TRBV18 and TRBJ2-7): NAGVMQNPRHLVRRRGQEARLRCSPMKGHSHVYWYRQLPEEGLKFMVYLQKENIIDESGMPKERFSAEFPKEGPSILRIQQVVRGDSAAYFCASSPGTSGYEQYFGPGTRLTVT.

The chain combines TRBV29-1 with TRBJ1-4; weak D call: TRBD1 (5 bases). V was trimmed by 3 bases and J by 7 bases, leaving 12 bases between them. In germline, CDR1 is SQVTM, CDR2 ANQGSEA. This CDR3 has 13 residues. In DNA form, the CDR3 reads TGCAGCGTTGACGGGGGGATAGGTGAAAAACTGTTTTTT. Translation gives CSVDGGIGEKLFF.